Below, 9 T cell receptor beta chains from the same sample are listed, as sequenced in a study of CD8+CD57+ T cells in acquired aplastic anemia. Individuals selected for sequencing had exhibited CD8+CD57+ cell expansion on flow cytometry. It was genomic DNA that served as the template for profiling TCR beta VDJ and CDR3. TCRdb ran MiXCR on the reads and lists one entry per CDR3 protein. The sample has under 250,000 distinct CDR3 sequences, about 44% seen once. Sequencing was done on a sample of sorted CD4+, CD8+, or CD8+CD57+ T cells (not recorded which) from PBMCs. These receptor sequences come from a human donor with aplastic anemia.

This sequence joins TRBV6-2 or TRBV6-3 and TRBJ2-1, with D hard to call. There are 15 residues in the CDR3. Germline lookup yields CDR1 MNHEY and CDR2 SVGEGT. V was trimmed by 0 bases and J by 8 bases, leaving 14 bases between them. As DNA, the CDR3 is TGTGCCAGCAGTTACTCGTATGGGCGACATGATGAGCAGTTCTTC. Amino acids: CASSYSYGRHDEQFF.

In this sample, this clonotype turned up many times. This rearrangement joins TRBV5-1 to TRBJ1-4; 8 bases fit TRBD1. V shed 2 bases and J 10 bases; nucleotides not matched to a gene: 10. The CDR3 has 15 residues. Germline V gene lookup returns CDR1 SGHRS and CDR2 YFSETQ. CDR3 in amino acids: CASSLGSTGGGKLFF. The CDR3 DNA reads TGCGCCAGCAGCTTAGGTTCCACAGGGGGTGGAAAACTGTTTTTT.

Details on this clonotype: A much bigger clone sits one base away, suggesting this may be a read error. This chain uses TRBV20-1 with TRBJ2-7; maybe TRBD2 (5 bases). V was clipped by 4 bases and J by 3 bases, with 13 bases between them. This CDR3 has 13 amino acids. Germline loops: CDR1 DFQATT, CDR2 SNEGSKA (reference sequence). CDR3 sequence: CSAMDLRDYEQYF. The DNA of the CDR3 is TGCAGTGCTATGGACCTCCGGGACTACGAGCAGTACTTC.

This clonotype came up many times. CDR3 in DNA: TGTGCCAGCACCACGATGGCGGGTCCGGATGAGCAGTTCTTC. As protein: CASTTMAGPDEQFF. J is TRBJ2-1 and V is TRBV7-8; TRBD2 might be the D (5 bases). The germline V gene has CDR1 SGHVS and CDR2 FQNEAQ. The CDR3 sequence is 14 residues long. Trimming removed 7 bases at V and 8 bases at J, with 18 bases between.

CDR3 sequence (DNA): TGCAGTGCTAGAGACGGGACAGCGGACTACGAGCAGTACTTC. It yields the protein CSARDGTADYEQYF. This chain connects TRBV20-1 to TRBJ2-7, with TRBD1 identical over 7 bases. Unmatched junction bases numbered 5, after V lost 0 bases and J lost 3 bases. CDR1 and CDR2 from the germline V gene are DFQATT and SNEGSKA (reference sequence). CDR3 length: 14 amino acids.

There are many counts of this clonotype. The rearrangement links TRBV4-3 to TRBJ1-2, with D perhaps TRBD1 (6 bases). CDR3 size: 15 residues. Germline-derived CDR1 and CDR2 are LGHNA and YSLEER. The V gene lost 0 bases and the J gene lost 0 bases, with 8 bases spanning the gap. The CDR3 region is CASSQEDRANYGYTF. As DNA, the CDR3 is TGCGCCAGCAGCCAAGAGGACAGAGCTAACTATGGCTACACCTTC.

This clonotype came up many times. V usage is TRBV10-3 and J usage is TRBJ2-5; TRBD2 might be the D (5 bases). Germline CDR1 and CDR2: ENHRY and SYGVKD. CDR3 length equals 15 residues. Trimming took 3 bases from V and 5 from J, leaving 16 bases between them. CDR3 in DNA: TGTGCCATCAGTGATCCGGAGGCTTTAGGGGAGACCCAGTACTTC. It is translated as CAISDPEALGETQYF.

This clonotype was recorded many times. The rearrangement joins TRBV20-1 to TRBJ2-5, with D possibly TRBD2 on 5 matching bases. Germline-derived CDR1 and CDR2 are DFQATT and SNEGSKA (reference sequence). V lost 0 bases to trimming and J lost 4 bases, with 18 bases between them. The CDR3 spans 16 residues. CDR3 protein: CSARDLAGSESETQYF. The CDR3 DNA sequence: TGCAGTGCTAGAGACTTGGCAGGTAGCGAATCAGAGACCCAGTACTTC.

The V gene is TRBV15, the J gene TRBJ1-4; TRBD1 matches 11 bases. Trimming removed 0 bases from V and 8 bases from J; junction bases left unmatched: 2. This CDR3 contains 15 residues. CDR1 is LNHNV and CDR2 is YYDKDF in the germline V gene (reference sequence). CDR3 amino acids: CATSRDGTGGEKLFF. As DNA, the CDR3 is TGTGCCACCAGCAGAGATGGGACAGGGGGGGAAAAACTGTTTTTT.